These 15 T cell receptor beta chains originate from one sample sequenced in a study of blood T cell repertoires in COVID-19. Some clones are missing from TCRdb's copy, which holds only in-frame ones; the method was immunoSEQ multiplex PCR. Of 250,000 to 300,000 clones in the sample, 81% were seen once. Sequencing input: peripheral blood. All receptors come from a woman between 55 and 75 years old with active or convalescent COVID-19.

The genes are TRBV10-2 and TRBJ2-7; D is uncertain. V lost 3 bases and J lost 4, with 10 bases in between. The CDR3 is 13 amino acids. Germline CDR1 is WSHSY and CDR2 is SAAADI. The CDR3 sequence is CASSELSPYEQYF. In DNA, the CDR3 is TGCGCCAGCAGTGAATTGAGCCCATACGAGCAGTACTTC.

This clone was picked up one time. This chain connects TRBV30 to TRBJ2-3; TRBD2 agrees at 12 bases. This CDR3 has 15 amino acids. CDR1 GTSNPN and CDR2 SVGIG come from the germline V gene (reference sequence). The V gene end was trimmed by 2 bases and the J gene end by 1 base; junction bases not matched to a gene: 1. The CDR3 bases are TGTGCCTGGAGTCGGACTAGCGGGGGCACAGATACGCAGTATTTT. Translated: CAWSRTSGGTDTQYF. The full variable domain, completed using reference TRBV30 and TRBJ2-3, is SQTIHQWPATLVQPVGSPLSLECTVEGTSNPNLYWYRQAAGRGLQLLFYSVGIGQISSEVPQNLSASRPQDRQFILSSKKLLLSDSGFYLCAWSRTSGGTDTQYFGPGTRLTVL.

DNA of the CDR3: TGTGCCATCAGCGCGGGAGACCTAGTGAGGACCCAGTACTTC. Translation: CAISAGDLVRTQYF. This chain connects TRBV10-3 to TRBJ2-5; 7 positions match TRBD2. The CDR3 has 14 residues. Per the germline V gene, CDR1 is ENHRY and CDR2 is SYGVKD. The junction had 11 bases not matched to a gene; V was cut back by 6 bases and J by 7 bases.

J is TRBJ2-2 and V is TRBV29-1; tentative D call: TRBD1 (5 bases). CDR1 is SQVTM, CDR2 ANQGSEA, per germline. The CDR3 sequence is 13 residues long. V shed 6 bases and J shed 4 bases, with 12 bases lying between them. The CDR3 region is CSVLQVSTGELFF. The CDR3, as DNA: TGCAGCGTACTACAGGTTTCCACCGGGGAGCTGTTTTTT.

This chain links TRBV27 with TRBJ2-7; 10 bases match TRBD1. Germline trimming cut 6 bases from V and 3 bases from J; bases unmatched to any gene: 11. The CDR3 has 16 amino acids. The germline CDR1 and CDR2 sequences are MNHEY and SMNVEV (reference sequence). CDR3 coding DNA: TGTGCCAGCAGCCAACGACCCGGGACAGGGGTCTACGAGCAGTACTTC. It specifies CASSQRPGTGVYEQYF.

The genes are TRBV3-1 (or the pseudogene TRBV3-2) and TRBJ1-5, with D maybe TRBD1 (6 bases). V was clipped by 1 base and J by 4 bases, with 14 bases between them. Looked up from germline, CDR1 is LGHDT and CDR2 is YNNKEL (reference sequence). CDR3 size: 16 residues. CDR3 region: CASSQGFWDKNQPQHF. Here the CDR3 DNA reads TGTGCCAGCAGCCAAGGATTTTGGGACAAGAATCAGCCCCAGCATTTT.

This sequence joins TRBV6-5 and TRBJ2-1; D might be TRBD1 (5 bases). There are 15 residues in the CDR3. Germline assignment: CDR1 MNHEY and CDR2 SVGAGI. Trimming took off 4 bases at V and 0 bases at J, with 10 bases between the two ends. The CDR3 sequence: CASSSDRDSYNEQFF. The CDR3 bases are TGTGCCAGCAGTTCCGACAGAGACTCCTACAATGAGCAGTTCTTC.

DNA for the CDR3: TGTGCCAGCAGTGAAGACAGGGGAAACGAAGAGACCCAGTACTTC. Amino acids: CASSEDRGNEETQYF. This rearrangement joins TRBV2 to TRBJ2-5, with 7 bases fitting TRBD1. Trimming at V came to 1 base and at J to 3 bases, leaving 5 bases not matched to a gene. The CDR3 loop spans 15 amino acids. Germline V CDR1 and CDR2: SNHLY, FYNNEI.

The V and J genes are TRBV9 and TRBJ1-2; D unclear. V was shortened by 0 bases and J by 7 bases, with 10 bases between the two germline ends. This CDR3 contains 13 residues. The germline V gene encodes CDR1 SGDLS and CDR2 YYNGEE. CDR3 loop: CASSVGLLSGYTF. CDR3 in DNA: TGTGCCAGCAGCGTAGGCCTTTTGAGTGGCTACACCTTC.

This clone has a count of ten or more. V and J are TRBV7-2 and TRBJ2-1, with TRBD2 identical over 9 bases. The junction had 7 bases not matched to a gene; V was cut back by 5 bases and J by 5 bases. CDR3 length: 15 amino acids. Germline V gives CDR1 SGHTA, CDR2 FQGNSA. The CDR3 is CASSRVRGGNNEQFF. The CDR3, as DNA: TGTGCCAGCAGCCGGGTGCGGGGGGGGAACAATGAGCAGTTCTTC.

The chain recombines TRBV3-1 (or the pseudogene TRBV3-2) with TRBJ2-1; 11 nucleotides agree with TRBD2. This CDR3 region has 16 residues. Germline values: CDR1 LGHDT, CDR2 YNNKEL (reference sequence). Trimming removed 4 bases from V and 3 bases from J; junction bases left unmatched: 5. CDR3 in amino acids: CASSLIAGGNYNEQFF. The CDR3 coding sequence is TGTGCCAGCAGCCTAATAGCGGGGGGGAACTACAATGAGCAGTTCTTC.

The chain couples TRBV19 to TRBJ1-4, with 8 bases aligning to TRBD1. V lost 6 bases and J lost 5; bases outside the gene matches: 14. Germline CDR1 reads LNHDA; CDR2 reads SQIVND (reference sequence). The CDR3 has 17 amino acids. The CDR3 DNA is TGTGCCAGTAGCCCGACAGGGGAGGCCGAAGCAAATGAAAAACTGTTTTTT. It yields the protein CASSPTGEAEANEKLFF.

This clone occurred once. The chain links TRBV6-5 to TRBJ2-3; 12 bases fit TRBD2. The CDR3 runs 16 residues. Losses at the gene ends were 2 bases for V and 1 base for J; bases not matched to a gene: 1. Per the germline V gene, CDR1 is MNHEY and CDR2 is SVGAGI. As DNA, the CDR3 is TGTGCCAGCAGTTACCGGACTAGCGGGGGCACAGATACGCAGTATTTT. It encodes CASSYRTSGGTDTQYF.

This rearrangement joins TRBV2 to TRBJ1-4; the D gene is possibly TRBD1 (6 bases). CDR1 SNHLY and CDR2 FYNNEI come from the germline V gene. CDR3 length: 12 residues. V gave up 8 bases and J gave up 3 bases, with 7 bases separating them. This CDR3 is CASGGPNEKLFF. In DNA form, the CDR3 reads TGTGCCAGCGGGGGCCCTAATGAAAAACTGTTTTTT.

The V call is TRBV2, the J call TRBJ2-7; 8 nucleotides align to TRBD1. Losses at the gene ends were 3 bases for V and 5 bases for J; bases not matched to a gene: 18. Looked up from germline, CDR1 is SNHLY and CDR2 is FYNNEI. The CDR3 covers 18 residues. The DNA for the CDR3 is TGTGCCAGCAGTGACACGGTGGGACAGGAGGGGTGGATTGACGAGCAGTACTTC. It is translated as CASSDTVGQEGWIDEQYF.